This T cell receptor (beta chain) was sequenced in a study of T cell clonality in common variable immunodeficiency. Whole-study findings and limits: Common variable immunodeficiency TCR beta sequences reportedly had fewer deletions and N-nucleotide insertions.

This CDR3 is 11 amino acids long. The germline gives CDR1 DFQATT, CDR2 SNEGSKA (reference sequence). V dropped 5 bases and J dropped 6 bases, with 10 bases sitting between them. Note on this clone: Its antigen is unknown. With the read ending 3 residues before the CDR3 end, the germline J gene is used to fill in that end.

Profiling relied on immunoSEQ multiplex PCR, and the TCRdb table lists in-frame clones only, not all of them. This sample has 25,000 to 35,000 clones, each found more than once. This TCR was sampled from a human donor with common variable immunodeficiency. This chain uses TRBV20-1 with TRBJ1-2; no clear D gene. The sample consisted of peripheral blood mononuclear cells. The sequenced CDR3 bases are TGCAGTGCTGCCCCGGTTGATGGC. This gives the protein CSAAPVDG. The entire CDR3 sequence reads CSAAPVDGYTF.